The 22 T cell receptor beta chains listed next were all sequenced from one sample in a study of cytomegalovirus exposure and HLA in healthy donors. The PCR had 60 Vbeta and 13 Jbeta primers. Profiling relied on immunoSEQ multiplex PCR, and the TCRdb table lists in-frame clones only, not all of them. This sample has about 140,000 clones, with 70% to 80% found just once. The sequencing input was PBMCs. All receptors come from a young man in good health and CMV-seronegative.

The gene calls are TRBV27 and TRBJ2-1, with 11 bases aligning to TRBD2. This CDR3 region has 15 residues. In germline, CDR1 is MNHEY, CDR2 SMNVEV (reference sequence). Trimming at V came to 5 bases and at J to 5 bases, leaving 5 bases not matched to a gene. The CDR3 sequence: CASSTGTSGHNEQFF. Here the CDR3 DNA reads TGTGCCAGCAGTACTGGGACTAGCGGCCACAATGAGCAGTTCTTC.

The rearrangement links TRBV9 to TRBJ2-5, with D maybe TRBD2 (6 bases). Germline V lookup: CDR1 SGDLS, CDR2 YYNGEE. This CDR3 contains 14 residues. V lost 3 bases and J lost 1, with 10 bases in between. The CDR3 is CASSEGTLQETQYF. The CDR3, as DNA: TGTGCCAGCAGCGAGGGGACTCTCCAAGAGACCCAGTACTTC.

The rearrangement links TRBV2 to TRBJ2-7, with 10 bases fitting TRBD1. Germline assignment: CDR1 SNHLY and CDR2 FYNNEI. Losses at the gene ends were 4 bases for V and 4 bases for J; bases not matched to a gene: 4. The CDR3 sequence is 14 residues long. CDR3 sequence reads: CASSGQGAEYEQYF. CDR3 in DNA: TGTGCCAGCAGTGGACAGGGGGCGGAGTACGAGCAGTACTTC.

J is TRBJ1-2 and V is TRBV1; the D call TRBD1 from the table was never checked on the DNA. TRBV1 is recorded as a pseudogene. This CDR3 spans 13 amino acids. The CDR3 sequence: CTSSQDQGYGYTF. Written as DNA, the CDR3 is TGCACCAGCAGCCAAGATCAGGGCTATGGCTACACCTTC.

This clone was seen only a few times. The chain combines TRBV30 with TRBJ2-7, with 8 bases identical to TRBD2. Germline assignment: CDR1 GTSNPN and CDR2 SVGIG (reference sequence). This CDR3 region has 15 residues. Trimming took 1 base from V and 6 from J; bases not matched to a gene: 11. This CDR3 is CAWSGLTGGPGEQYF. CDR3 bases: TGTGCCTGGAGTGGGTTGACGGGAGGGCCCGGCGAGCAGTACTTC. Together with reference TRBV30 and TRBJ2-7, the CDR3 gives the full variable domain: SQTIHQWPATLVQPVGSPLSLECTVEGTSNPNLYWYRQAAGRGLQLLFYSVGIGQISSEVPQNLSASRPQDRQFILSSKKLLLSDSGFYLCAWSGLTGGPGEQYFGPGTRLTVT.

The V gene is TRBV18, the J gene TRBJ2-7; 9 nucleotides match TRBD1. Germline CDR1 is KGHSH and CDR2 is LQKENI. CDR3 length equals 15 residues. Trimming cost V 5 bases and J 0 bases; bases outside gene matches: 5. The CDR3, as DNA: TGTGCCAGCTCAAGAGGACAGGGGTCCTCCTACGAGCAGTACTTC. Its translation: CASSRGQGSSYEQYF.

V is TRBV10-1 and J is TRBJ1-3; D may be TRBD1 (6 bases). Trimming left V 0 bases short and J 0 bases short, with 9 bases between. This CDR3 spans 16 amino acids. Germline assignment: CDR1 WNHNN and CDR2 SYGVQD (reference sequence). The CDR3 is CASSESGRGSGNTIYF. In DNA form, the CDR3 reads TGCGCCAGCAGTGAGTCGGGCAGGGGCTCTGGAAACACCATATATTTT.

The V gene is TRBV6-5, the J gene TRBJ2-3, with D perhaps TRBD1 (5 bases). Between the trimmed V and J ends, which lost 2 bases and 3 bases, there was a span of 9 bases. Germline-derived CDR1 and CDR2 are MNHEY and SVGAGI. The CDR3 covers 14 residues. As DNA, the CDR3 is TGTGCCAGCAGTTACGGTAGGGGTACAGATACGCAGTATTTT. Translation gives CASSYGRGTDTQYF.

The rearrangement links TRBV6-1 to TRBJ2-4; TRBD2 might be the D (5 bases). V dropped 1 base and J dropped 3 bases, with 13 bases sitting between them. CDR1 and CDR2 from the germline V gene are MNHNS and SASEGT. The CDR3 extends over 16 amino acids. Here the CDR3 DNA reads TGTGCCAGCAGTGAAGGATACCGGAGCGGCAAAAACATTCAGTACTTC. Its protein product is CASSEGYRSGKNIQYF.

The V gene is TRBV6-5, the J gene TRBJ2-7, with D unresolved. The germline V and J ends were trimmed by 4 bases and 0 bases, with 7 bases remaining between them. The germline CDR1 and CDR2 sequences are MNHEY and SVGAGI. The CDR3 is 13 residues long. The CDR3 nucleotides read TGTGCCAGCAGTTCTCCCAGCTCCTACGAGCAGTACTTC. The encoded protein is CASSSPSSYEQYF.

The count of this clone is one. This chain joins TRBV13 and TRBJ2-3; 9 nucleotides match TRBD2. Losses at the gene ends were 3 bases for V and 0 bases for J; bases not matched to a gene: 7. The CDR3 length is 17 residues. Germline V gene lookup returns CDR1 PRHDT and CDR2 FYEKMQ (reference sequence). CDR3 nucleotides: TGTGCCAGCAGCTTCCGATATAGCGGGAGTAGCACAGATACGCAGTATTTT. Its translation: CASSFRYSGSSTDTQYF.

The rearrangement joins TRBV6-6 to TRBJ2-3, with TRBD2 matching 8 bases. V dropped 5 bases and J dropped 5; count of bases not matched to a gene: 9. The CDR3 covers 15 residues. Germline V CDR1 and CDR2: MNHNY, SVGAGI (reference sequence). The CDR3 protein is CASSTTGGPEDTQYF. The CDR3 region has the DNA TGTGCCAGCAGTACAACGGGAGGGCCGGAAGATACGCAGTATTTT.

The CDR3 reads CASSVGGGQNTGELFF. Written as DNA, the CDR3 is TGTGCCAGCAGCGTAGGAGGGGGACAGAACACCGGGGAGCTGTTTTTT. The genes are TRBV9 and TRBJ2-2; D is possibly TRBD1 (6 bases). V lost 0 bases and J lost 1, with 10 bases in between. The V gene's germline CDR1 is SGDLS and CDR2 YYNGEE. The CDR3 runs to 16 residues.

V is TRBV27 and J is TRBJ1-4; perhaps TRBD1 as D (5 bases). V lost 4 bases, J lost 8 bases, and 14 bases lay in between. The germline CDR1 and CDR2 sequences are MNHEY and SMNVEV (reference sequence). This CDR3 is built from 14 residues. The CDR3 region has the DNA TGTGCCAGCAGTTACACCCGGGACTCAGAAAAACTGTTTTTT. Its protein product is CASSYTRDSEKLFF. Full variable domain (outside the CDR3, taken from reference TRBV27 and TRBJ1-4): EAQVTQNPRYLITVTGKKLTVTCSQNMNHEYMSWYRQDPGLGLRQIYYSMNVEVTDKGDVPEGYKVSRKEKRNFPLILESPSPNQTSLYFCASSYTRDSEKLFFGSGTQLSVL.

The chain uses TRBV28 and TRBJ1-4, with 8 bases fitting TRBD1. The CDR3 is 14 residues long. Germline loops: CDR1 MDHEN, CDR2 SYDVKM. The ends lost 7 bases at V and 5 bases at J; junction bases unmatched: 6. In nucleotides, the CDR3 is TGTGCCAGCAACTCAGGACAGGGAAATGAAAAACTGTTTTTT. As protein: CASNSGQGNEKLFF.

The chain combines TRBV2 with TRBJ1-1, with TRBD1 matching over 8 bases. Germline assignment: CDR1 SNHLY and CDR2 FYNNEI. The CDR3 runs to 14 residues. Trimming took 6 bases from V and 4 from J; bases not matched to a gene: 7. In nucleotides, the CDR3 is TGTGCCAGCAGGCAGGGGGCAACGGGCACTGAAGCTTTCTTT. Amino acids: CASRQGATGTEAFF.

The rearrangement joins TRBV10-1 to TRBJ1-2, with a weak D call TRBD1 (5 bases). Trimming left V 0 bases short and J 8 bases short, with 13 bases between. The CDR3 runs 14 residues. The germline gives CDR1 WNHNN, CDR2 SYGVQD (reference sequence). This chain's CDR3 is CASSESISGSGYTF. The CDR3 coding sequence is TGCGCCAGCAGTGAGTCGATTTCAGGGTCCGGCTACACCTTC.

The chain recombines TRBV7-6 with TRBJ2-6, with a tentative D call TRBD2 (6 bases). Germline V CDR1 and CDR2: SGHVS, FNYEAQ. The length of the CDR3 is 18 residues. The V end lost 5 bases, the J end lost 2 bases, and 19 bases lay between the germline ends. This chain's CDR3 is CASSTWRGYTTGANVLTF. In nucleotides, the CDR3 is TGTGCCAGCAGCACCTGGAGGGGATATACGACTGGGGCCAACGTCCTGACTTTC.

This chain uses TRBV5-1 with TRBJ2-2, with TRBD2 as a possible D gene (5 bases). CDR1 and CDR2 (germline): SGHRS, YFSETQ. Trimming removed 1 base at V and 0 bases at J, with 10 bases between. The CDR3 extends over 16 amino acids. DNA of the CDR3: TGCGCCAGCAGCTTGAGGGCGACTACGAACACCGGGGAGCTGTTTTTT. This sequence encodes CASSLRATTNTGELFF.

As for this clone: Sequence at one end of the junction differs from germline and may be a read error. V usage is TRBV7-7 and J usage is TRBJ2-4; 13 nucleotides align to TRBD2. The length of the CDR3 is 18 residues. Germline assignment: CDR1 SSHAT and CDR2 FNYEAQ (reference sequence). The CDR3 loop reads CASSYRTSGSPQDAIQYF. The CDR3 DNA reads TGTGCTAGCAGCTACCGGACTAGCGGGAGTCCCCAAGATGCCATTCAGTACTTC.

The rearrangement links TRBV7-9 to TRBJ2-1; 7 nucleotides match TRBD1. The germline CDR1 and CDR2 sequences are SEHNR and FQNEAQ (reference sequence). J lost 7 bases, V lost 1 base, and 4 bases had no gene match. CDR3 length equals 14 residues. The CDR3 spells CASSLEGARNEQFF. Written as DNA, the CDR3 is TGTGCCAGCAGCTTAGAGGGGGCCCGAAATGAGCAGTTCTTC.

The chain's CDR3 is CASSPGLAVYEQYF. CDR3 nucleotides: TGCGCCAGCAGCCCGGGACTAGCGGTCTACGAGCAGTACTTC. The rearrangement joins TRBV5-1 to TRBJ2-7; 11 positions agree with TRBD2. The CDR3 consists of 14 residues. Germline lookup yields CDR1 SGHRS and CDR2 YFSETQ. V lost 4 bases, J lost 3 bases, and 3 bases stayed unmatched. Variable domain in full (rest from reference TRBV5-1 and TRBJ2-7): KAGVTQTPRYLIKTRGQQVTLSCSPISGHRSVSWYQQTPGQGLQFLFEYFSETQRNKGNFPGRFSGRQFSNSRSEMNVSTLELGDSALYLCASSPGLAVYEQYFGPGTRLTVT.